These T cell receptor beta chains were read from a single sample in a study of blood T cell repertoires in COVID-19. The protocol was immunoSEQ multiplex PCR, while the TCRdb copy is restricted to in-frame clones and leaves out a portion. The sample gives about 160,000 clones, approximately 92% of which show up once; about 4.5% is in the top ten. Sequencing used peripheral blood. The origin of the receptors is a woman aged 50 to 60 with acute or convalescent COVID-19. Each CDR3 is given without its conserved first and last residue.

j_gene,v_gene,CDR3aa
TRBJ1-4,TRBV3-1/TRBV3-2,ASSHVGTGSNEKLF
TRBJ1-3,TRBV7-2,ASSPRTGQNTIY
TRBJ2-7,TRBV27,ASKSRDRDTSPYEQY
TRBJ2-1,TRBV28,ASSLLSGSWEQF
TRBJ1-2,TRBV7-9,ASSSRPLGQSYGYT
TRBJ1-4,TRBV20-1,SAQGLEKLF
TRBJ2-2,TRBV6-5,ASSPQGTTGELF
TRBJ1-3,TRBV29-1,SVEVYSGNTIY
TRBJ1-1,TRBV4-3,ASSLGGTLNTEAF
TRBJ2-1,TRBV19,ASSIQEAVHVNEQF
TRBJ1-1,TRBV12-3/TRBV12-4,ASSSDSHTEAF
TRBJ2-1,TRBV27,ASRDGGSSYNEQF
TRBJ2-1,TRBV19,ASTGDSGEEQF
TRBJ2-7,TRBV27,ASSPQRGTDEQY
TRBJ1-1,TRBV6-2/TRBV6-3,ASSEVRDRLNTEAF
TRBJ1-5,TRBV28,ASENPPRTRTPRSQPQH
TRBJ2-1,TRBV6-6,ASSRPRSSGGDYNEQF
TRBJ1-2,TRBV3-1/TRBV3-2,ASSQGDGYT
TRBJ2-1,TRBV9,ASSALTSGRAQF
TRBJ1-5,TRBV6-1,ASSFTTAQPQH
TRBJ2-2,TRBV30,AWMEGRITGELF
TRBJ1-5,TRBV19,ASSITDSGNQPQH
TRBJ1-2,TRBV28,ASSLGSGVYT
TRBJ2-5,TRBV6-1,ASSEWGESETQY
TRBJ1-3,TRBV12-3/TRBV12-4,ASTQGNTIY
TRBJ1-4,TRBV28,ASSGTTTNEKLF
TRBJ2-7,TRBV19,ASSRTVTSYEQY
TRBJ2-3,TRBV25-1,ASSGLRGLSGADTQY
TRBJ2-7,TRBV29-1,SVESRPATYEQY
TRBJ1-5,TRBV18,ASSQNRGVQPQH
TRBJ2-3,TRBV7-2,ASSLRGGLASTDTQY
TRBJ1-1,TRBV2,ASSWTGTGNTEAF
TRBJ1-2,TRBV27,ASSWGQNYGYT
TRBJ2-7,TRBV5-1,ASRPGQGPYEQY
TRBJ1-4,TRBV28,ASSLPGTGSEKLF
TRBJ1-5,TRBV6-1,ASSVNRVDRRGNQPQH
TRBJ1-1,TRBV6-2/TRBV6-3,ASSYSLVVNTEAF
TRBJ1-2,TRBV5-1,ASSLYRDGYT
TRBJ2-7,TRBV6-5,ASIGTDYEQY
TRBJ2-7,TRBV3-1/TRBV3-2,ASSQPSSYEQY
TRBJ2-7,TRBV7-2,ASSYRGQEQY
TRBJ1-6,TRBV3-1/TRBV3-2,ASSQRRVCTNNSPLH
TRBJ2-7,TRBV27,ASSITGHSYEQY
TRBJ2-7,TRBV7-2,ASSLASPGRHEQY
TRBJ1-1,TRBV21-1,ASSKVMGQGVTEAF
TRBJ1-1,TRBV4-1,ASSSTGYKAF
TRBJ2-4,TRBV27,ASSFRRQGNLAKNIQY
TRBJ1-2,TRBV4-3,ASSQDGGGWTGYT
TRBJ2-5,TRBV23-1,ASIPRGASPGQETQY
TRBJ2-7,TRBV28,ASSLGAGENEQY
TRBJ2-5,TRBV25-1,ASSVASGGFFSRETQY
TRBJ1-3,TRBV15,ATSRAVSGNTIY